These T cell receptor beta chains were read from a single sample in a study of memory CD4+ T cells and cytomegalovirus serostatus. Method: immunoSEQ multiplex PCR; TCRdb's copy keeps in-frame clones and lacks some. The table records about 50,000 clones, about three quarters of them present only once. Sequenced input: memory CD4+ T cells from blood. These receptors were obtained from an adult in good health and CMV-seronegative. Each CDR3 is given without its conserved first and last residue.

>TRBV28|TRBJ2-7
ASGTSSYEQY
>TRBV30|TRBJ1-4
AWYDRGGTNEKLF
>TRBV5-4|TRBJ1-1
ASSLRDRVNTEAF
>TRBV2|TRBJ2-7
ASSEALLPGGTYEQY
>TRBV2|TRBJ2-5
ASRATSGKVGETQY
>TRBV19|TRBJ2-1
ASSILGGAFSEQF
>TRBV6-1|TRBJ1-5
ASSDEGYSYSNQPQH
>TRBV27|TRBJ1-4
ASSLSLRGLNEKLF
>TRBV6-5|TRBJ1-5
ASTIGPGNQPQH
>TRBV28|TRBJ2-2
ASHDRGGRAGELF
>TRBV6-5|TRBJ2-7
ASSPGRAYEQY
>TRBV29-1|TRBJ1-2
SDLDSRYGYT
>TRBV30|TRBJ2-7
AWSATRSSYEQY
>TRBV2|TRBJ1-3
ASSAGGRLGNTIY
>TRBV5-1|TRBJ2-6
ASSLVGSGANVLT
>TRBV5-1|TRBJ2-7
ASSLGTSGYEQY
>TRBV4-1|TRBJ1-1
ASSSHGVGNTEAF
>TRBV28|TRBJ2-7
ASSPTGRGAYEQY
>TRBV5-6|TRBJ1-5
ASSLDRGRGNQPQH
>TRBV7-9|TRBJ2-6
ASSSPEGSESSGANVLT
>TRBV5-6|TRBJ1-2
ASSLAEGYT
>TRBV18|TRBJ2-5
ASSPRGTGRHLMGGETQY
>TRBV2|TRBJ2-7
ASKGDRGHEQY
>TRBV7-2|TRBJ2-2
ASSLRQTGELF
>TRBV5-1|TRBJ2-7
ASSLGTSGRGEQY
>TRBV20-1|TRBJ2-7
SARAQEDQY
>TRBV29-1|TRBJ2-5
SVEDNDNLETQY
>TRBV6-1|TRBJ1-2
ASSVRQPIYGYT
>TRBV6-5|TRBJ2-5
ASSPEEARMETQY
>TRBV1|TRBJ2-2
TSSQDTSGDGTGELF
>TRBV2|TRBJ2-7
ASSEAPSGGGEQY
>TRBV11-1|TRBJ1-1
ASIDTGANTEAF
>TRBV28|TRBJ1-5
ASSPGQVSNQPQH
>TRBV27|TRBJ2-7
ASSYDRGPYEQY
>TRBV12-2|TRBJ2-3
ASRLVRGGTDTQY
>TRBV5-3|TRBJ1-6
ARRDSFHNSPLH
>TRBV5-6|TRBJ1-2
ASSLVGSSFYGYT
>TRBV2|TRBJ2-5
ASTRLIQETQY
>TRBV7-9|TRBJ2-1
ASSPKYRVGNEQF
>TRBV5-1|TRBJ2-1
ASSPTLRGSSYNEQF
>TRBV19|TRBJ2-6
ASSIEVAISGANVLT
>TRBV7-2|TRBJ2-3
ASSLVRLAGRTDTQY
>TRBV5-1|TRBJ1-2
ASSMGGDIYGYT
>TRBV5-1|TRBJ2-7
ASSVPGPPSYEQY
>TRBV27|TRBJ1-4
ASSSEWTGGREKLF
>TRBV4-1|TRBJ1-2
ASTPGTENYGYT